These 26 T cell receptor beta chains originate from one sample sequenced in a study of Graves' ophthalmopathy and Graves' hyperthyroidism. Amplified TCR beta CDR3 regions were obtained using RNA transcripts as template. HTBI primers served in a first-round RT-PCR, which a second-round multiplex PCR followed. TCRdb re-analysed the multiplex PCR reads in MiXCR, keeping a single row per CDR3 protein. The sample has tens of thousands of distinct CDR3 sequences, roughly 47% seen once. Sequencing input: peripheral blood. The receptor source for this set is an adult woman with Graves' ophthalmopathy.

This clonotype was seen many times. The rearrangement links TRBV30 to TRBJ2-5; tentative D call: TRBD1 (6 bases). V was shortened by 3 bases and J by 5 bases, with 13 bases between the two germline ends. The germline V gene encodes CDR1 GTSNPN and CDR2 SVGIG (reference sequence). This CDR3 contains 13 residues. The CDR3 DNA reads as TGTGCCTGGAGAGACAACAGGGAGGAGACCCAGTACTTC. Translated: CAWRDNREETQYF.

In the case of this clonotype: Being one base from a much bigger clone, this may be a read error. The V call is TRBV6-1, the J call TRBJ1-4, with TRBD1 matching 8 bases. Germline CDR1 is MNHNS and CDR2 is SASEGT. V was clipped by 7 bases and J by 7 bases; unmatched bases: 14. The CDR3 has 16 residues. The CDR3 spells CASKISLGQGSEKLFF. DNA of the CDR3: TGTGCCAGCAAAATATCATTAGGACAGGGCAGTGAAAAACTGTTTTTT.

This clonotype occurred many times. The V call is TRBV2, the J call TRBJ2-1, with 10 bases lining up with TRBD1. The junction had 5 bases not matched to a gene; V was cut back by 7 bases and J by 2 bases. Germline-derived CDR1 and CDR2 are SNHLY and FYNNEI. The CDR3 contains 15 residues. In nucleotides, the CDR3 is TGTGCCAGCATGGAGGGGACAGGGGCCTACAATGAGCAGTTCTTC. As protein: CASMEGTGAYNEQFF.

The J gene is TRBJ2-5, the V gene TRBV24-1; 7 nucleotides agree with TRBD2. Germline CDR1 reads KGHDR; CDR2 reads SFDVKD. The CDR3 length is 13 residues. The J segment lost 6 bases and the V segment lost 5 bases, leaving 5 bases of the junction unmatched. The CDR3 reads CATSGGGYKTQYF. DNA for the CDR3: TGTGCCACCAGTGGGGGAGGGTATAAGACCCAGTACTTC.

The gene calls are TRBV6-2 or TRBV6-3 and TRBJ1-1, with no clear D. This CDR3 contains 11 residues. Trimming removed 2 bases from V and 5 bases from J, with 3 bases in between. Per germline, CDR1 MNHEY and CDR2 SVGEGT. Written as DNA, the CDR3 is TGTGCCAGCAGTTACGGGACTGAAGCTTTCTTT. Translated, it gives CASSYGTEAFF.

The CDR3 is CASSRNLAGTGQETQYF. CDR3 bases: TGTGCCAGCAGCCGAAACTTAGCGGGGACAGGGCAAGAGACCCAGTACTTC. The chain combines TRBV7-2 with TRBJ2-5; weak D call: TRBD1 (9 bases). Germline V lookup: CDR1 SGHTA, CDR2 FQGNSA. V dropped 5 bases and J dropped 2 bases, with 21 bases sitting between them. The CDR3 covers 17 residues.

The CDR3 reads CASGALWVSGTIYGYTF. In DNA form, the CDR3 reads TGTGCCAGTGGGGCCCTTTGGGTTTCCGGGACAATATATGGCTACACCTTC. The chain combines TRBV6-6 with TRBJ1-2; tentative D call: TRBD1 (6 bases). Germline V CDR1 and CDR2: MNHNY, SVGAGI (reference sequence). V shed 9 bases and J shed 5 bases, with 28 bases lying between them. This CDR3 contains 17 residues.

In its sample, this clonotype is medium-sized. This chain connects TRBV29-1 to TRBJ2-7; either TRBD1 or TRBD2 may fit D (6 bases each). V lost 4 bases, J lost 3 bases, and 13 bases lay in between. Germline loops: CDR1 SQVTM, CDR2 ANQGSEA. This CDR3 region has 13 residues. The CDR3 bases are TGCAGCGTTGCAGTGGGGGGCATCTACGAGCAGTACTTC. Translating it yields CSVAVGGIYEQYF.

In this sample, this clonotype turned up many times. V and J are TRBV6-4 and TRBJ2-3; D not resolved. Germline V gives CDR1 MRHNA, CDR2 SNTAGT. V gave up 6 bases and J gave up 0 bases, with 7 bases separating them. This CDR3 has 13 amino acids. The CDR3 sequence is CASSPGSTDTQYF. The CDR3 DNA reads TGTGCCAGCAGCCCCGGGAGCACAGATACGCAGTATTTT.

V and J are TRBV27 and TRBJ2-6; D unclear. The ends were cut back, 3 bases at V and 1 base at J, with 13 bases in the middle. The CDR3 covers 17 residues. Germline values: CDR1 MNHEY, CDR2 SMNVEV (reference sequence). The CDR3 is CASSFLHSRSGANVLTF. CDR3 DNA sequence: TGTGCCAGCAGTTTTCTGCACAGCCGATCTGGGGCCAACGTCCTGACTTTC.

The table lists this clonotype with many counts. The rearrangement links TRBV12-2 to TRBJ2-5; the table's D call of TRBD2 was not tested on the DNA. TRBV12-2 is reported as a pseudogene. CDR3 length: 17 residues. CDR3 sequence: CASRAGTSGRTEETQYF. The CDR3 DNA reads as TGTGCAAGTCGCGCCGGGACTAGCGGGCGGACGGAGGAGACCCAGTACTTC.

The V and J genes are TRBV7-2 and TRBJ1-4, with unresolved D. CDR1 SGHTA and CDR2 FQGNSA come from the germline V gene. The CDR3 has 17 residues. Trimming pared 3 bases from V and 4 bases from J, leaving 18 bases between. The CDR3 sequence is CASSFSGYEQGNEKLFF. CDR3 DNA: TGTGCCAGCAGCTTCAGCGGTTACGAGCAAGGTAATGAAAAACTGTTTTTT.

Comments on this clonotype: The CDR3 does not close with the conserved phenylalanine or tryptophan, likely indicating a read error. In DNA form, the CDR3 reads TGTGCCAGCAGTGACTCTGGGGGGAGGAACGAGCAGTACTGC. It yields the protein CASSDSGGRNEQYC. The chain employs TRBV6-4 and TRBJ2-7; perhaps TRBD2 as D (6 bases). Germline values: CDR1 MRHNA, CDR2 SNTAGT. This CDR3 has 14 amino acids. V was pared by 0 bases and J by 5 bases, with 11 bases between.

As concerns this clonotype: The CDR3 end shows no conserved phenylalanine or tryptophan, and so a read error is likely. It is unclear where the CDR3 begins or ends on the DNA, so no DNA is shown, and the CDR3 is as TCRdb lists it. The chain is built from TRBV7-2 and TRBJ2-3; TRBD1 is the table's D call and was not checked against the DNA. Germline V lookup: CDR1 SGHTA, CDR2 FQGNSA. Inclusive of both ends, the CDR3 amounts to 11 amino acids. CDR3 sequence reads: CASSPRDMANH.

This clonotype was recorded many times. The V and J genes are TRBV5-8 and TRBJ1-5, with TRBD1 as a possible D gene (6 bases). CDR1 and CDR2 from the germline V gene are SGHTS and YDEGEE. CDR3 length: 15 residues. The V end lost 0 bases, the J end lost 6 bases, and 13 bases lay between the germline ends. The CDR3: CASSLAAGAVQPQHF. The CDR3, as DNA: TGTGCCAGCAGCTTGGCCGCGGGGGCGGTTCAGCCCCAGCATTTT. The entire variable domain, with the rest obtained from reference TRBV5-8 and TRBJ1-5, is as follows: EAGVTQSPTHLIKTRGQQATLRCSPISGHTSVYWYQQALGLGLQFLLWYDEGEERNRGNFPPRFSGRQFPNYSSELNVNALELEDSALYLCASSLAAGAVQPQHFGDGTRLSIL.

The rearrangement links TRBV5-4 to TRBJ2-5; D might be TRBD2 (5 bases). Deletions cut 2 bases from V and 1 base from J, with 12 bases between. This CDR3 is built from 15 residues. The V gene's germline CDR1 is SGHNT and CDR2 YYREEE (reference sequence). DNA for the CDR3: TGTGCCAGCAGCTTCTCAGGACTGAGCCAAGAGACCCAGTACTTC. This gives the protein CASSFSGLSQETQYF.

As for this clonotype: The CDR3 does not close with the conserved phenylalanine or tryptophan, likely indicating a read error. The chain joins TRBV20-1 to TRBJ1-1; D is undetermined. The CDR3 has 11 amino acids. The germline V gene has CDR1 DFQATT and CDR2 SNEGSKA (reference sequence). The CDR3 DNA is TGCAGTGCTAGGACCGCCACTGAGGCTTTCTTG. It specifies CSARTATEAFL.

This sequence joins TRBV4-1 and TRBJ2-1; maybe TRBD1 (6 bases). This CDR3 has 15 amino acids. Germline CDR1 is MGHRA and CDR2 is YSYEKL. The V and J ends lost 5 bases and 6 bases respectively, with 17 bases between them. The CDR3 DNA reads TGCGCCAGCAGCTACCGGGACACGGGGCGCAATGAGCAGTTCTTC. This codes for CASSYRDTGRNEQFF.

Concerning this clonotype: A read error is possible here, since a much larger clone lies one base away. The V gene is TRBV30, the J gene TRBJ2-5, with a weak D call TRBD2 (5 bases). The germline V gene has CDR1 GTSNPN and CDR2 SVGIG (reference sequence). The CDR3 is made up of 13 amino acids. V was shortened by 2 bases and J by 7 bases, with 14 bases between the two germline ends. The CDR3 protein is CAWSFAGDGTQYF. CDR3 nucleotides: TGTGCCTGGAGTTTTGCCGGGGATGGGACCCAGTACTTC.

The V gene is TRBV7-3, the J gene TRBJ2-7, with 7 bases aligning to TRBD1. With 6 bases clipped from V and 3 bases from J, the junction kept 23 bases outside the gene matches. Germline V CDR1 and CDR2: SGHTA, FQGTGA. CDR3 size: 19 residues. The CDR3 coding sequence is TGTGCCAGCAGGAGCCGACAGGGCTTACTAACACCGGGGAGCTACGAGCAGTACTTC. This translates into CASRSRQGLLTPGSYEQYF. Supplemented by reference TRBV7-3 and TRBJ2-7, the full variable domain reads GAGVSQTPSNKVTEKGKYVELRCDPISGHTALYWYRQSLGQGPEFLIYFQGTGAADDSGLPNDRFFAVRPEGSVSTLKIQRTERGDSAVYLCASRSRQGLLTPGSYEQYFGPGTRLTVT.

This clonotype was recorded many times. The chain carries TRBV7-9 and TRBJ1-4; TRBD1 is a possible D gene (5 bases). V shed 11 bases and J shed 8 bases, with 15 bases lying between them. The CDR3 is 12 residues long. Germline CDR1 and CDR2: SEHNR and FQNEAQ (reference sequence). The CDR3 sequence: CACGGLMEKLFF. CDR3 nucleotides: TGTGCCTGCGGGGGATTGATGGAAAAACTGTTTTTT. Drawing the rest from reference TRBV7-9 and TRBJ1-4, the complete variable domain is DTGVSQNPRHKITKRGQNVTFRCDPISEHNRLYWYRQTLGQGPEFLTYFQNEAQLEKSRLLSDRFSAERPKGSFSTLEIQRTEQGDSAMYLCACGGLMEKLFFGSGTQLSVL.

This clonotype has ten or more counts. V gene TRBV5-5 combines with J gene TRBJ2-6; 7 nucleotides align to TRBD1. The germline CDR1 and CDR2 sequences are SGHKS and YYEKEE (reference sequence). There are 17 residues in the CDR3. Trimming cost V 5 bases and J 2 bases; bases outside gene matches: 10. CDR3 sequence: CASRDARDRAGANVLTF. DNA of the CDR3: TGTGCCAGCAGGGATGCCCGGGACAGAGCTGGGGCCAACGTCCTGACTTTC. The variable domain in full, with the rest retrieved from reference TRBV5-5 and TRBJ2-6, is DAGVTQSPTHLIKTRGQQVTLRCSPISGHKSVSWYQQVLGQGPQFIFQYYEKEERGRGNFPDRFSARQFPNYSSELNVNALLLGDSALYLCASRDARDRAGANVLTFGAGSRLTVL.

The chain employs TRBV10-1 and TRBJ2-7; perhaps D is TRBD1 or TRBD2 (6 bases each). This CDR3 region has 14 residues. The germline V and J ends were trimmed by 7 bases and 6 bases, with 19 bases remaining between them. Germline values: CDR1 WNHNN, CDR2 SYGVQD (reference sequence). This CDR3 reads CASTGVPGASEQYF. The CDR3 bases are TGCGCCAGCACTGGGGTTCCGGGGGCGTCCGAGCAGTACTTC.

The chain combines TRBV19 with TRBJ2-5; D is unresolved. The V end was cut by 5 bases, the J end by 3 bases, with 7 bases between. Germline lookup yields CDR1 LNHDA and CDR2 SQIVND (reference sequence). The CDR3 extends over 12 amino acids. In DNA form, the CDR3 reads TGTGCCAGTAGTCAGAACGAAGAGACCCAGTACTTC. Translated: CASSQNEETQYF.

V is TRBV6-6 and J is TRBJ2-5; 12 bases line up with TRBD1. Looked up from germline, CDR1 is MNHNY and CDR2 is SVGAGI (reference sequence). The CDR3 loop spans 16 amino acids. With V trimmed by 6 bases and J by 5 bases, 10 bases remained unmatched. In DNA form, the CDR3 reads TGTGCCAGCAGAGGAGCGGGGACAGGGGGCTGGGAGACCCAGTACTTC. It encodes CASRGAGTGGWETQYF.

The gene calls are TRBV24-1 and TRBJ1-2; no firm D call. Germline V gives CDR1 KGHDR, CDR2 SFDVKD. V lost 5 bases and J 0 bases, leaving 0 bases between the germline ends. The CDR3 spans 11 residues. CDR3 loop: CATSANYGYTF. CDR3 DNA sequence: TGTGCCACCAGTGCTAACTATGGCTACACCTTC.